Each of the 29 T cell receptor beta chains below was sequenced from the same sample in a study of T cells in Graves' hyperthyroidism and ophthalmopathy. From RNA transcripts, TCR beta CDR3 regions were amplified. HTBI primers were employed in a first-round RT-PCR of the TCR CDR3. One entry per CDR3 protein results from TCRdb running MiXCR on the multiplex PCR reads. The repertoire includes approximately 40,000 distinct CDR3 sequences, approximately 52% of them detected once, and roughly 17% sits in the top ten. Sequencing used blood. Every receptor here comes from a man in his forties with Graves' ophthalmopathy.

The V call is TRBV20-1, the J call TRBJ2-5; 9 bases align to TRBD2. The CDR3 covers 19 residues. Germline V lookup: CDR1 DFQATT, CDR2 SNEGSKA (reference sequence). Trimming took 6 bases from V and 5 from J; bases not matched to a gene: 25. This CDR3 is CSAQAGTRKAGGPGETQYF. The CDR3 DNA reads as TGCAGTGCCCAAGCGGGGACCCGAAAGGCGGGAGGGCCGGGGGAGACCCAGTACTTC.

At least ten counts were recorded for this clonotype. This sequence joins TRBV19 and TRBJ1-5; D remains unclear. Germline V gene sequence: CDR1 LNHDA, CDR2 SQIVND (reference sequence). The V end lost 8 bases, the J end lost 4 bases, and 15 bases lay between the germline ends. CDR3 length: 14 residues. The CDR3 region is CASDPGRKNQPQHF. The CDR3 DNA reads TGTGCCAGTGACCCGGGCCGGAAAAATCAGCCCCAGCATTTT.

This clonotype was seen many times. The rearrangement joins TRBV2 to TRBJ2-3, with TRBD2 matching over 8 bases. V lost 9 bases, J lost 6 bases, and 11 bases stayed unmatched. Germline loops: CDR1 SNHLY, CDR2 FYNNEI. The CDR3 is 14 amino acids. CDR3 region: CASNSGAGRDTQYF. The CDR3 region has the DNA TGTGCCAGTAATAGCGGGGCCGGCCGGGATACGCAGTATTTT.

This chain connects TRBV20-1 to TRBJ2-5, with TRBD1 matching over 8 bases. Germline CDR1 and CDR2: DFQATT and SNEGSKA (reference sequence). CDR3 length: 13 residues. After removal of 3 bases from V and 5 bases from J, the junction contained 5 bases not matched to a gene. CDR3 in amino acids: CSARSRGRETQYF. The CDR3 DNA reads as TGCAGTGCTAGGAGCAGGGGGCGTGAGACCCAGTACTTC.

At least ten counts were recorded for this clonotype. This chain joins TRBV9 and TRBJ2-3, with 8 bases aligning to TRBD2. Per germline, CDR1 SGDLS and CDR2 YYNGEE. The CDR3 spans 14 residues. V lost 3 bases and J lost 3; bases outside the gene matches: 3. CDR3 coding DNA: TGTGCCAGCAGCGCCCGGGAGGGTACAGATACGCAGTATTTT. Translation gives CASSAREGTDTQYF.

The V and J genes are TRBV4-2 and TRBJ2-7; perhaps D is TRBD1 or TRBD2 (5 bases each). The CDR3 has 15 residues. Germline V gene data show CDR1 as LGHNA and CDR2 as YNFKEQ. V lost 4 bases and J 7 bases, leaving 20 bases between the germline ends. CDR3 nucleotides: TGTGCCAGCAGCCGAGGGGCGGGTTCCTGGGAAGAGCAGTACTTC. It yields the protein CASSRGAGSWEEQYF.

This clonotype was counted ten times or more. The chain recombines TRBV19 with TRBJ2-6, with 8 bases fitting TRBD1. Per the germline V gene, CDR1 is LNHDA and CDR2 is SQIVND (reference sequence). CDR3 length: 16 residues. V lost 3 bases and J lost 3; bases outside the gene matches: 4. The CDR3 bases are TGTGCCAGTAGTATCCAGGGGGCGGTTGGGGCCAACGTCCTGACTTTC. Translating it yields CASSIQGAVGANVLTF.

This clonotype was seen repeatedly, ten times or more. The chain employs TRBV2 and TRBJ2-3; 14 bases are shared with TRBD2. Germline values: CDR1 SNHLY, CDR2 FYNNEI. Trimming at V came to 6 bases and at J to 6 bases, leaving 11 bases not matched to a gene. The CDR3 is 17 amino acids. The CDR3 sequence is CASSLSPGLAGEDTQYF. DNA of the CDR3: TGTGCCAGCAGCCTATCCCCGGGACTAGCGGGAGAGGATACGCAGTATTTT.

This clonotype was recorded only once. The chain joins TRBV3-1 to TRBJ2-2; D unclear. Germline V gene sequence: CDR1 LGHDT, CDR2 YNNKEL (reference sequence). V shed 1 base and J shed 9 bases, with 6 bases lying between them. The CDR3 runs 12 residues. The CDR3 region is CASSQGFRELFF. CDR3 bases: TGTGCCAGCAGCCAAGGTTTCAGGGAGCTGTTTTTT.

This clonotype has just one count. An end of the junction does not agree with germline; a read error may underlie this. The chain's CDR3 is CAGLQPGYNEQSF. The CDR3 DNA reads TGTGCCGGTCTTCAGCCGGGTTACAATGAGCAGTCCTTC. The genes are TRBV6-5 and TRBJ2-1; D remains ambiguous. This CDR3 has 13 residues. Germline values: CDR1 MNHEY, CDR2 SVGAGI.

This chain uses TRBV20-1 with TRBJ2-2; D perhaps matches TRBD2 (6 bases). Germline lookup yields CDR1 DFQATT and CDR2 SNEGSKA (reference sequence). This CDR3 has 14 residues. The ends were cut back, 3 bases at V and 6 bases at J, with 14 bases in the middle. CDR3 loop: CSASGGSIAGELFF. The CDR3 DNA reads as TGCAGTGCTAGTGGAGGGAGTATCGCCGGGGAGCTGTTTTTT.

The rearrangement links TRBV9 to TRBJ2-1, with D uncertain. This CDR3 spans 12 amino acids. Per germline, CDR1 SGDLS and CDR2 YYNGEE. The ends were cut back, 0 bases at V and 7 bases at J, with 5 bases in the middle. The CDR3 region is CASSVDGNEQFF. CDR3 nucleotide sequence: TGTGCCAGCAGCGTAGACGGGAATGAGCAGTTCTTC. Variable domain in full (rest from reference TRBV9 and TRBJ2-1): DSGVTQTPKHLITATGQRVTLRCSPRSGDLSVYWYQQSLDQGLQFLIQYYNGEERAKGNILERFSAQQFPDLHSELNLSSLELGDSALYFCASSVDGNEQFFGPGTRLTVL.

The V call is TRBV5-1, the J call TRBJ1-5, with D possibly being TRBD1 (5 bases). Trimming shortened V by 4 bases and J by 7 bases, and 27 bases separated the two germline ends. This CDR3 has 18 amino acids. Germline V gene sequence: CDR1 SGHRS, CDR2 YFSETQ. The chain's CDR3 is CASSPDSPLVDNEQPQHF. The CDR3 DNA reads as TGCGCCAGCAGCCCTGACAGTCCCCTTGTGGACAATGAGCAGCCCCAGCATTTT. Supplemented by reference TRBV5-1 and TRBJ1-5, the full variable domain reads KAGVTQTPRYLIKTRGQQVTLSCSPISGHRSVSWYQQTPGQGLQFLFEYFSETQRNKGNFPGRFSGRQFSNSRSEMNVSTLELGDSALYLCASSPDSPLVDNEQPQHFGDGTRLSIL.

Within the sample, this clonotype is medium-sized. The rearrangement links TRBV24-1 to TRBJ2-3; no firm D call. The germline V and J ends were trimmed by 4 bases and 9 bases, with 16 bases remaining between them. The CDR3 has 14 amino acids. Germline V gene data show CDR1 as KGHDR and CDR2 as SFDVKD. The CDR3 here is CATSDSPLETTQYF. The CDR3 nucleotides read TGTGCCACCAGTGACTCTCCCCTAGAGACCACGCAGTATTTT.

This clonotype came up many times. The V call is TRBV11-2, the J call TRBJ2-2; D not resolved. The V and J ends lost 5 bases and 5 bases respectively, with 12 bases between them. This CDR3 comprises 14 residues. CDR1 is SGHAT and CDR2 is FQNNGV in the germline V gene. CDR3 bases: TGTGCCAGCAGCGCCACCGGCAAAACCGGGGAGCTGTTTTTT. Its protein product is CASSATGKTGELFF.

This clonotype was seen many times. This chain connects TRBV28 to TRBJ2-1, with 9 bases lining up with TRBD1. The germline V gene has CDR1 MDHEN and CDR2 SYDVKM. This CDR3 comprises 13 residues. After removal of 6 bases from V and 13 bases from J, the junction contained 10 bases not matched to a gene. CDR3 loop: CASSSGQGLRQFF. In DNA form, the CDR3 reads TGTGCCAGCAGCTCAGGACAGGGGTTGAGACAGTTCTTC.

This CDR3 reads CASSGRGPYNEQFF. The CDR3 bases are TGTGCCAGCAGCGGACGAGGGCCCTACAATGAGCAGTTCTTC. The J gene is TRBJ2-1, the V gene TRBV7-2, with D tentatively TRBD2 (5 bases). Germline values: CDR1 SGHTA, CDR2 FQGNSA. This CDR3 is 14 amino acids long. V dropped 5 bases and J dropped 2 bases, with 10 bases sitting between them.

The V gene is TRBV5-1, the J gene TRBJ1-4, with a possible D match to TRBD1 (5 bases). Germline CDR1 and CDR2: SGHRS and YFSETQ. CDR3 length equals 14 residues. Between the trimmed V and J ends, which lost 4 bases and 5 bases, there was a span of 12 bases. The DNA of the CDR3 is TGCGCCAGCAGCCCGGGGCTCGAGAATGAAAAACTGTTTTTT. This gives the protein CASSPGLENEKLFF. The whole variable domain, filled in from reference TRBV5-1 and TRBJ1-4, reads KAGVTQTPRYLIKTRGQQVTLSCSPISGHRSVSWYQQTPGQGLQFLFEYFSETQRNKGNFPGRFSGRQFSNSRSEMNVSTLELGDSALYLCASSPGLENEKLFFGSGTQLSVL.

This clonotype occurred many times. This sequence may be a read error, since a much larger clone differs from it by one base. V gene TRBV9 combines with J gene TRBJ2-7, with TRBD1 identical over 8 bases. This CDR3 comprises 15 residues. V lost 7 bases to trimming and J lost 1 base; unmatched junction nucleotides: 10. Germline loops: CDR1 SGDLS, CDR2 YYNGEE. CDR3 coding DNA: TGTGCCAGCGGCAGAACCGGGACAGGATCCTACGAGCAGTACTTC. This sequence encodes CASGRTGTGSYEQYF.

This chain connects TRBV10-1 to TRBJ2-7, with D possibly matching TRBD2 (5 bases). The V gene lost 4 bases and the J gene lost 8 bases, with 18 bases spanning the gap. Germline V lookup: CDR1 WNHNN, CDR2 SYGVQD (reference sequence). This CDR3 is 14 amino acids long. The CDR3 is CASSVQRVSPQQYF. CDR3 bases: TGCGCCAGCAGTGTGCAGAGGGTCAGCCCACAGCAGTACTTC.

At least ten counts were recorded for this clonotype. This chain's CDR3 is CSARGFGTRQGAIEQFF. CDR3 bases: TGCAGTGCTAGAGGTTTCGGAACTCGCCAGGGGGCTATCGAGCAGTTCTTC. The chain couples TRBV20-1 to TRBJ2-1, with 8 bases matching TRBD1. Germline V lookup: CDR1 DFQATT, CDR2 SNEGSKA (reference sequence). Germline trimming cut 1 base from V and 10 bases from J; bases unmatched to any gene: 18. The CDR3 covers 17 residues.

Ten or more counts support this clonotype. CDR3 coding DNA: TGTGCCTGGAACATTGGTCAAGATACGCAGTATTTT. It encodes CAWNIGQDTQYF. The chain employs TRBV30 and TRBJ2-3; no clear D gene. CDR1 and CDR2 (germline): GTSNPN, SVGIG (reference sequence). The CDR3 is made up of 12 amino acids. The germline V and J ends were trimmed by 4 bases and 5 bases, with 10 bases remaining between them.

This clonotype was counted once. This chain connects TRBV20-1 to TRBJ2-7, with TRBD2 identical over 8 bases. The CDR3 loop spans 13 amino acids. Germline V gene lookup returns CDR1 DFQATT and CDR2 SNEGSKA (reference sequence). The ends lost 6 bases at V and 5 bases at J; junction bases unmatched: 9. CDR3 in amino acids: CSASTGGVNEQYF. The CDR3 nucleotides read TGCAGTGCGTCAACCGGGGGGGTCAACGAGCAGTACTTC.

The CDR3 DNA reads TGTGCCAGCAGCGTAGCCGCCGCGGGAGAGGGCGAGCAGTACTTC. This sequence encodes CASSVAAAGEGEQYF. V gene TRBV9 combines with J gene TRBJ2-7; 7 bases map to TRBD2. CDR1 is SGDLS and CDR2 is YYNGEE in the germline V gene. J gave up 6 bases and V 0 bases, and 9 bases lay outside the gene matches. The CDR3 contains 15 residues.

Notes on this clonotype: At one end, the junction sequence differs from germline, possibly due to a read error. J is TRBJ1-1 and V is TRBV19; 9 bases agree with TRBD1. The CDR3 has 15 amino acids. Germline loops: CDR1 LNHDA, CDR2 SQIVND (reference sequence). CDR3 sequence: CAGSFLTGGDTEAFF. The CDR3 nucleotides are TGTGCCGGTAGTTTTTTAACAGGGGGCGACACTGAAGCTTTCTTT.

This clonotype was counted many times. The rearrangement joins TRBV19 to TRBJ2-7; 7 nucleotides match TRBD1. Losses at the gene ends were 5 bases for V and 4 bases for J; bases not matched to a gene: 11. CDR3 size: 15 residues. Germline CDR1 reads LNHDA; CDR2 reads SQIVND (reference sequence). The CDR3: CASSETGQPMYEQYF. Here the CDR3 DNA reads TGTGCCAGTAGTGAGACGGGACAGCCGATGTACGAGCAGTACTTC. Variable domain in full (rest from reference TRBV19 and TRBJ2-7): DGGITQSPKYLFRKEGQNVTLSCEQNLNHDAMYWYRQDPGQGLRLIYYSQIVNDFQKGDIAEGYSVSREKKESFPLTVTSAQKNPTAFYLCASSETGQPMYEQYFGPGTRLTVT.

This rearrangement joins TRBV9 to TRBJ2-7; 10 nucleotides agree with TRBD1. Trimming cost V 4 bases and J 4 bases; bases outside gene matches: 8. The germline gives CDR1 SGDLS, CDR2 YYNGEE. The CDR3 contains 15 residues. The CDR3 sequence is CASSSTGGFDYEQYF. In nucleotides, the CDR3 is TGTGCCAGCAGCTCGACAGGGGGCTTCGATTACGAGCAGTACTTC.

The gene calls are TRBV9 and TRBJ2-1; D is perhaps TRBD2 (6 bases). Germline lookup yields CDR1 SGDLS and CDR2 YYNGEE. V was clipped by 7 bases and J by 8 bases, with 25 bases between them. The CDR3 runs to 16 residues. CDR3 coding DNA: TGTGCCAGCGGCGCGCAAAGAGGAGGGGAACTCTATGAGCAGTTCTTC. Its translation: CASGAQRGGELYEQFF.

The chain has TRBV20-1 and TRBJ2-7; D is possibly TRBD2 (5 bases). The CDR3 has 12 amino acids. The germline V gene encodes CDR1 DFQATT and CDR2 SNEGSKA (reference sequence). V dropped 6 bases and J dropped 5 bases, with 14 bases sitting between them. This CDR3 reads CSAFYQEDEQYF. The CDR3 DNA reads as TGCAGTGCCTTCTACCAGGAGGACGAGCAGTACTTC.